This is a list of T cell receptor beta chains from one sample in a study of blood T cell repertoires in COVID-19. Generated by immunoSEQ multiplex PCR, the TCRdb table keeps only in-frame clones and is missing some. The repertoire holds some 370,000 clones, with around four fifths as singletons. Source material: PBMCs or T cells enriched from blood (not recorded which). Every receptor here comes from a woman between 50 and 59 years old who had recovered from COVID-19. CDR3s include the opening cysteine and the closing phenylalanine or tryptophan. Each record gives: D gene, clone size, J gene, V gene, CDR3 protein, CDR3 DNA. D genes are given only for firm matches. A clone size is listed for some rows: how often the clone was seen (once, few, many), or a class if it is expanded.

. once TRBJ1-4 TRBV21-1 CASSNALQGADEKLFF TGTGCCAGCAGCAATGCCTTACAGGGGGCCGATGAAAAACTGTTTTTT
. . TRBJ1-1 TRBV5-1 CASSPYGGTAWNTEAFF TGCGCCAGCAGCCCGTATGGAGGCACCGCTTGGAACACTGAAGCTTTCTTT
. . TRBJ1-1 TRBV6-5 CASSYSEDNTEAFF TGTGCCAGCAGTTATAGCGAGGATAACACTGAAGCTTTCTTT
. . TRBJ1-5 TRBV9 CASPGHGGCQPQHF TGTGCCAGCCCCGGACACGGGGGGTGCCAGCCCCAGCATTTT
TRBD1 . TRBJ1-2 TRBV5-5 CASVSGTGAYGYTF TGTGCCAGCGTTTCCGGGACAGGGGCATATGGCTACACCTTC
. . TRBJ1-1 TRBV5-5 CASSLVWEAEAFF TGTGCCAGCAGCTTGGTCTGGGAGGCTGAAGCTTTCTTT
TRBD2 . TRBJ2-5 TRBV5-8 CASSSGLAGVRETQYF TGTGCCAGCAGCTCCGGTCTAGCGGGAGTTCGAGAGACCCAGTACTTC
. . TRBJ2-3 TRBV11-3 CASSLGPLRVDTQYF TGTGCCAGCAGCTTAGGCCCCCTCCGAGTAGATACGCAGTATTTT
. once TRBJ1-5 TRBV9 CASSVEGEQPQHF TGTGCCAGCAGCGTAGAAGGGGAACAGCCCCAGCATTTT
. . TRBJ1-1 TRBV2 CASSERTVNTEAFF TGTGCCAGCAGTGAAAGGACAGTGAACACTGAAGCTTTCTTT
TRBD1 . TRBJ1-3 TRBV11-2 CASSLRGQGVTGNTIYF TGTGCCAGCAGCCTTCGGGGACAGGGAGTAACTGGAAACACCATATATTTT
TRBD1 once TRBJ1-2 TRBV3-1/TRBV3-2 CASRVRTGEGYTF TGTGCCAGCAGAGTTAGGACAGGGGAAGGCTACACCTTC
. once TRBJ2-7 TRBV6-2/TRBV6-3 CASSSVGSEQYF TGTGCCAGCAGTTCGGTCGGTTCGGAGCAGTACTTC
. . TRBJ1-4 TRBV29-1 CSAGGAPATNEKLFF TGCAGCGCCGGGGGGGCCCCCGCAACTAATGAAAAACTGTTTTTT
TRBD1 . TRBJ1-1 TRBV7-2 CASSLARSRGHVEAFF TGTGCCAGCAGCTTAGCTCGGTCCAGGGGGCATGTTGAAGCTTTCTTT
. . TRBJ1-6 TRBV5-4 CASSLARGGSPLHF TGTGCCAGCAGCTTGGCCAGGGGTGGATCACCCCTCCACTTT
TRBD1 once TRBJ1-1 TRBV7-8 CASSLGQTLLGTEAFF TGTGCCAGCAGCTTGGGACAGACTCTTTTAGGCACTGAAGCTTTCTTT
. few TRBJ1-1 TRBV7-3 CASSLNGAGRNTEAFF TGTGCCAGCAGCTTAAATGGAGCGGGGAGAAACACTGAAGCTTTCTTT